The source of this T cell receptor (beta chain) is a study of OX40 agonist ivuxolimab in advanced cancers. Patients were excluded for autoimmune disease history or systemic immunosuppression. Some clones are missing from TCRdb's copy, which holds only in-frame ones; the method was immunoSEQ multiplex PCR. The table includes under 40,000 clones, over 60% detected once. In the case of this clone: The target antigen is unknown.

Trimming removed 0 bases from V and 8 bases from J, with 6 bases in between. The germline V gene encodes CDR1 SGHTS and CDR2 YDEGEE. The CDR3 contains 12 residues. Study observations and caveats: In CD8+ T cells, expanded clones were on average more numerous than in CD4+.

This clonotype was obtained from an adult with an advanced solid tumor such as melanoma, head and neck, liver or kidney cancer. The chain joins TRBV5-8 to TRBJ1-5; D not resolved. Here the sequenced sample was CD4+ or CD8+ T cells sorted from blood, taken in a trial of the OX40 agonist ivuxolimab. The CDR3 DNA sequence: TGTGCCAGCAGCTTGGCTCCTGAGCCCCAGCATTTT. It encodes CASSLAPEPQHF.